The 31 T cell receptor beta chains in this list originate from one sample, sequenced in a study of blood T cell repertoires in COVID-19. Profiled with immunoSEQ multiplex PCR; TCRdb holds only in-frame clones, not every one. The sample records 250,000 to 300,000 clones, nearly 90% being singletons. The specimen was PBMCs or T cells enriched from blood (not recorded which). These TCRs come from a woman aged 55-69 years who had recovered from COVID-19.

The rearrangement links TRBV15 to TRBJ2-5; 14 nucleotides agree with TRBD2. The CDR3 is 16 amino acids. Germline V gene sequence: CDR1 LNHNV, CDR2 YYDKDF (reference sequence). The J segment lost 2 bases and the V segment lost 5 bases, leaving 4 bases of the junction unmatched. Here the CDR3 DNA reads TGTGCCACCAGCCCCGGGACTAGCGGGGGTCAAGAGACCCAGTACTTC. It codes for CATSPGTSGGQETQYF.

The J gene is TRBJ1-1, the V gene TRBV19; D is uncertain. The CDR3 is 13 amino acids. CDR1 LNHDA and CDR2 SQIVND come from the germline V gene (reference sequence). Deletions cut 8 bases from V and 0 bases from J, with 10 bases between. The CDR3 is CASGESMNTEAFF. CDR3 sequence (DNA): TGTGCCAGTGGGGAGTCAATGAACACTGAAGCTTTCTTT.

This sequence joins TRBV28 and TRBJ1-2; D may be TRBD1 (6 bases). Germline-derived CDR1 and CDR2 are MDHEN and SYDVKM. Deletions cut 4 bases from V and 4 bases from J, with 13 bases between. The CDR3 runs 14 residues. The CDR3 DNA reads as TGTGCCAGCAGTTCATCAGGACAGCTCTATGGCTACACCTTC. It yields the protein CASSSSGQLYGYTF.

The chain combines TRBV2 with TRBJ2-2; D possibly corresponds to TRBD2 (6 bases). There are 14 residues in the CDR3. The V and J ends lost 3 bases and 6 bases respectively, with 11 bases between them. Germline lookup yields CDR1 SNHLY and CDR2 FYNNEI. The CDR3 DNA reads TGTGCCAGCAGTGAGGAGGGAGAGGCCGGGGAGCTGTTTTTT. It translates to CASSEEGEAGELFF.

The chain couples TRBV5-1 to TRBJ2-1; 8 nucleotides align to TRBD1. The CDR3 covers 13 residues. Germline assignment: CDR1 SGHRS and CDR2 YFSETQ. Trimming removed 3 bases from V and 6 bases from J; junction bases left unmatched: 2. The CDR3: CASSYDRGNEQFF. The CDR3 DNA reads as TGCGCCAGCAGCTACGACAGGGGCAATGAGCAGTTCTTC.

The chain recombines TRBV2 with TRBJ2-3, with 11 bases that match TRBD1. The length of the CDR3 is 14 residues. The J segment lost 7 bases and the V segment lost 11 bases, leaving 11 bases of the junction unmatched. CDR1 and CDR2 (germline): SNHLY, FYNNEI. DNA for the CDR3: TGTGCCTCATCCGGGACAGGGGGGAGAAATACGCAGTATTTT. It translates to CASSGTGGRNTQYF.

The V call is TRBV12-3 or TRBV12-4, the J call TRBJ2-5, with D possibly TRBD1 on 5 matching bases. The CDR3 totals 13 residues. The ends were cut back, 10 bases at V and 1 base at J, with 13 bases in the middle. CDR3 loop: CATSGLLQETQYF. The DNA of the CDR3 is TGTGCCACCTCAGGGCTACTCCAAGAGACCCAGTACTTC.

The chain is built from TRBV7-8 and TRBJ1-5; D might be TRBD1 (5 bases). This CDR3 region has 17 residues. Germline V gives CDR1 SGHVS, CDR2 FQNEAQ. The V end lost 2 bases, the J end lost 5 bases, and 19 bases lay between the germline ends. CDR3 region: CASSLTGTEIFHQPQHF. The CDR3 DNA sequence: TGTGCCAGCAGCTTAACCGGGACTGAGATTTTTCATCAGCCCCAGCATTTT.

The V and J genes are TRBV24-1 and TRBJ2-1, with TRBD2 identical over 7 bases. V lost 4 bases to trimming and J lost 5 bases; unmatched junction nucleotides: 10. Germline V CDR1 and CDR2: KGHDR, SFDVKD. CDR3 length equals 16 residues. CDR3 sequence: CATSDPGEGVHNEQFF. Written as DNA, the CDR3 is TGTGCCACCAGTGACCCGGGGGAGGGAGTACACAATGAGCAGTTCTTC.

The chain carries TRBV4-2 and TRBJ2-3, with 10 bases fitting TRBD2. J lost 7 bases, V lost 4 bases, and 11 bases had no gene match. Germline loops: CDR1 LGHNA, CDR2 YNFKEQ. The CDR3 is 16 residues long. In nucleotides, the CDR3 is TGTGCCAGCAGCCGATCGGGAACTAGCGGGACAAATACGCAGTATTTT. It specifies CASSRSGTSGTNTQYF.

This clone was counted a single time. V gene TRBV7-3 combines with J gene TRBJ1-6; D not resolved. The germline V and J ends were trimmed by 5 bases and 6 bases, with 8 bases remaining between them. The CDR3 has 13 amino acids. CDR1 SGHTA and CDR2 FQGTGA come from the germline V gene. The CDR3 protein is CASSPGGNSPLHF. The CDR3 nucleotides read TGTGCCAGCAGCCCCGGTGGTAATTCACCCCTCCACTTT.

V and J are TRBV19 and TRBJ1-1; D is unresolved. V lost 5 bases, J lost 4 bases, and 11 bases lay in between. The CDR3 extends over 13 amino acids. CDR1 is LNHDA and CDR2 is SQIVND in the germline V gene (reference sequence). The CDR3 here is CASSDPGVTEAFF. In DNA form, the CDR3 reads TGTGCCAGTAGTGATCCGGGAGTCACTGAAGCTTTCTTT.

The CDR3 DNA reads TGTGCCACCAGCAGATCTCGATTTACTAGGGAGACCCAGTACTTC. Residues: CATSRSRFTRETQYF. This chain links TRBV15 with TRBJ2-5; a possible D gene is TRBD2 (5 bases). V was pared by 2 bases and J by 5 bases, with 15 bases between. Germline values: CDR1 LNHNV, CDR2 YYDKDF (reference sequence). The CDR3 contains 15 residues.

J is TRBJ1-6 and V is TRBV30; TRBD1 is a possible D gene (5 bases). Germline CDR1 reads GTSNPN; CDR2 reads SVGIG (reference sequence). The length of the CDR3 is 14 residues. V shed 0 bases and J shed 7 bases, with 10 bases lying between them. CDR3 in amino acids: CAWSVAGRNSPLHF. Here the CDR3 DNA reads TGTGCCTGGAGTGTAGCAGGGAGGAATTCACCCCTCCACTTT.

This chain joins TRBV3-1 (or the pseudogene TRBV3-2) and TRBJ1-6; D ambiguous. V shed 3 bases and J shed 6 bases, with 9 bases lying between them. CDR1 is LGHDT, CDR2 YNNKEL, per germline (reference sequence). The CDR3 covers 14 residues. For the CDR3, the DNA is TGTGCCAGCAGCCAGGGAGTGATTAATTCACCCCTCCACTTT. It specifies CASSQGVINSPLHF.

The gene calls are TRBV12-5 and TRBJ1-6; D not certain. Germline V gene lookup returns CDR1 LGHNT and CDR2 FRNRAP. The CDR3 covers 13 residues. Trimming took 2 bases from V and 6 from J, leaving 5 bases between them. CDR3 nucleotides: TGTGCTAGTGGTTTGTATTTTAATTCACCCCTCCACTTT. This encodes CASGLYFNSPLHF.

The chain uses TRBV10-3 and TRBJ2-1, with a possible D match to TRBD2 (5 bases). The CDR3 runs to 14 residues. Trimming left V 7 bases short and J 2 bases short, with 12 bases between. CDR1 ENHRY and CDR2 SYGVKD come from the germline V gene. The CDR3 DNA follows: TGTGCCATCATGGGAGACCTAACCTACAATGAGCAGTTCTTC. This codes for CAIMGDLTYNEQFF.

This chain uses TRBV4-1 with TRBJ2-7; TRBD2 agrees at 14 bases. The junction had 3 bases not matched to a gene; V was cut back by 1 base and J by 7 bases. CDR3 length equals 15 residues. Germline V gene data show CDR1 as MGHRA and CDR2 as YSYEKL. CDR3 amino acids: CASSQGLAGGEEQYF. DNA of the CDR3: TGCGCCAGCAGCCAAGGACTAGCGGGAGGGGAAGAGCAGTACTTC.

V gene TRBV5-6 combines with J gene TRBJ2-7; perhaps TRBD2 as D (6 bases). This CDR3 is 15 amino acids long. CDR1 and CDR2 from the germline V gene are SGHDT and YYEEEE. With 3 bases removed from V and 3 bases from J, the gap between germline ends came to 16 bases. The CDR3 protein is CASSYGSGDLYEQYF. DNA of the CDR3: TGTGCCAGCAGCTATGGGTCGGGAGACCTCTACGAGCAGTACTTC.

This clone was detected a few times. The V call is TRBV4-1, the J call TRBJ2-1; no reliable D call. The CDR3 runs 18 residues. Germline V CDR1 and CDR2: MGHRA, YSYEKL. Trimming stripped 1 base from V and 8 bases from J, with 24 bases between. The DNA for the CDR3 is TGCGCCAGCAGCCAAGCCAAAGTTGGAGTATCTCATGGTGATGAGCAGTTCTTC. Its protein is CASSQAKVGVSHGDEQFF.

As DNA, the CDR3 is TGTGCCAGCAGACAGGACGGACGCAATCAGCCCCAGCATTTT. Its protein is CASRQDGRNQPQHF. The chain is built from TRBV27 and TRBJ1-5; a weak D match, TRBD1 (5 bases). The germline V gene has CDR1 MNHEY and CDR2 SMNVEV (reference sequence). V lost 6 bases and J 2 bases, leaving 11 bases between the germline ends. The CDR3 covers 14 residues.

The rearrangement links TRBV7-3 to TRBJ1-1, with 8 bases lining up with TRBD1. The V gene's germline CDR1 is SGHTA and CDR2 FQGTGA. The CDR3 contains 14 residues. V shed 5 bases and J 4 bases; nucleotides not matched to a gene: 6. This chain's CDR3 is CASSEQGVGTEAFF. DNA of the CDR3: TGTGCCAGCAGCGAACAGGGGGTGGGCACTGAAGCTTTCTTT. The variable domain in full, with the rest retrieved from reference TRBV7-3 and TRBJ1-1, is GAGVSQTPSNKVTEKGKYVELRCDPISGHTALYWYRQSLGQGPEFLIYFQGTGAADDSGLPNDRFFAVRPEGSVSTLKIQRTERGDSAVYLCASSEQGVGTEAFFGQGTRLTVV.

V is TRBV7-8 and J is TRBJ2-7, with 10 bases aligning to TRBD2. This CDR3 has 17 residues. CDR1 SGHVS and CDR2 FQNEAQ come from the germline V gene. V lost 10 bases, J lost 3 bases, and 18 bases stayed unmatched. The CDR3 DNA reads TGTGCCACCTCCATTTGGGGAAGGGGGACTAGCGACTACGAGCAGTACTTC. The encoded protein is CATSIWGRGTSDYEQYF.

The rearrangement joins TRBV10-3 to TRBJ2-3; perhaps TRBD1 as D (5 bases). This CDR3 is 16 amino acids long. Trimming pared 7 bases from V and 3 bases from J, leaving 20 bases between. Germline CDR1 and CDR2: ENHRY and SYGVKD. The CDR3, as DNA: TGTGCCATCACGAGTAGTCAGGGCATGAGGACAGATACGCAGTATTTT. Amino acid sequence: CAITSSQGMRTDTQYF.

This chain joins TRBV4-1 and TRBJ2-7; 10 nucleotides agree with TRBD1. V trimming: 3 bases; J trimming: 5 bases; junction bases outside the gene matches: 7. CDR3 length: 15 amino acids. Germline CDR1 is MGHRA and CDR2 is YSYEKL. The CDR3 is CASSQGTGVPHEQYF. CDR3 nucleotide sequence: TGCGCCAGCAGCCAGGGGACAGGGGTCCCCCACGAGCAGTACTTC.

The chain joins TRBV16 to TRBJ2-1, with D perhaps matching TRBD2 (6 bases). The V gene lost 4 bases and the J gene lost 12 bases, with 22 bases spanning the gap. CDR3 length: 15 residues. Germline V gene lookup returns CDR1 KGHSY and CDR2 FQNENV. CDR3 bases: TGTGCCAGCAGCCGGGGGGAGGATGGAGAAGGTCGGCAGTTCTTC. Protein product: CASSRGEDGEGRQFF.

The J gene is TRBJ1-6, the V gene TRBV7-2; unclear D gene. Germline-derived CDR1 and CDR2 are SGHTA and FQGNSA. The CDR3 has 15 amino acids. The ends were cut back, 5 bases at V and 5 bases at J, with 13 bases in the middle. For the CDR3, the DNA is TGTGCCAGCAGCATACAACGCCCCGATAATTCACCCCTCCACTTT. Amino acids: CASSIQRPDNSPLHF.

This chain joins TRBV7-9 and TRBJ2-4, with D perhaps matching TRBD2 (6 bases). The CDR3 covers 16 residues. V dropped 5 bases and J dropped 11 bases, with 25 bases sitting between them. Looked up from germline, CDR1 is SEHNR and CDR2 is FQNEAQ (reference sequence). For the CDR3, the DNA is TGTGCCAGCAGCACGGCCCGACTAGATCTAAAACAGTTTCAGTACTTC. This codes for CASSTARLDLKQFQYF. The full variable domain, its missing parts supplied by reference TRBV7-9 and TRBJ2-4, is DTGVSQNPRHKITKRGQNVTFRCDPISEHNRLYWYRQTLGQGPEFLTYFQNEAQLEKSRLLSDRFSAERPKGSFSTLEIQRTEQGDSAMYLCASSTARLDLKQFQYFGAGTRLSVL.

The chain recombines TRBV5-6 with TRBJ2-3; 9 nucleotides align to TRBD2. The CDR3 extends over 17 amino acids. Germline V gene data show CDR1 as SGHDT and CDR2 as YYEEEE. The V gene end was trimmed by 1 base and the J gene end by 2 bases; junction bases not matched to a gene: 8. The CDR3 reads CASSLYIAGEITDTQYF. The CDR3 coding sequence is TGTGCCAGCAGCTTGTATATAGCGGGAGAGATCACAGATACGCAGTATTTT. The full variable domain, rest sourced from reference TRBV5-6 and TRBJ2-3, is DAGVTQSPTHLIKTRGQQVTLRCSPKSGHDTVSWYQQALGQGPQFIFQYYEEEERQRGNFPDRFSGHQFPNYSSELNVNALLLGDSALYLCASSLYIAGEITDTQYFGPGTRLTVL.

The CDR3 loop reads CASSPLNNEQFF. CDR3 nucleotide sequence: TGTGCCAGCTCACCGTTAAACAATGAGCAGTTCTTC. V gene TRBV18 combines with J gene TRBJ2-1, with no clear D. V was trimmed by 3 bases and J by 5 bases, leaving 5 bases between them. The CDR3 is 12 residues long. CDR1 is KGHSH, CDR2 LQKENI, per germline.

The V gene is TRBV6-5, the J gene TRBJ1-1; 7 bases are a match to TRBD1. The V and J ends lost 6 bases and 7 bases, in that order; junction bases with no gene match: 14. The CDR3 covers 15 residues. CDR1 and CDR2 from the germline V gene are MNHEY and SVGAGI. CDR3 sequence reads: CASRQTPGTVNEAFF. Here the CDR3 DNA reads TGTGCCAGCAGACAAACTCCCGGGACAGTCAATGAAGCTTTCTTT.